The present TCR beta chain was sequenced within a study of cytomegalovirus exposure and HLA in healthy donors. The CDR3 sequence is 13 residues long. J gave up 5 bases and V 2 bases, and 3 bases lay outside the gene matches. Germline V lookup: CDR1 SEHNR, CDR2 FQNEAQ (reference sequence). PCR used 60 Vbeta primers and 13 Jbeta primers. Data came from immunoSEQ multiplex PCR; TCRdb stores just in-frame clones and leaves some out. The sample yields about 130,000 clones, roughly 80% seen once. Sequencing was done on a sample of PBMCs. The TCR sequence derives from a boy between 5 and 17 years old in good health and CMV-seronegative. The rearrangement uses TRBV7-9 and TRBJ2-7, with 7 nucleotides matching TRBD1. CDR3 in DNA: TGTGCCAGCAGCTTAAAAGGGGGCAACGAGCAGTACTTC. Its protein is CASSLKGGNEQYF.